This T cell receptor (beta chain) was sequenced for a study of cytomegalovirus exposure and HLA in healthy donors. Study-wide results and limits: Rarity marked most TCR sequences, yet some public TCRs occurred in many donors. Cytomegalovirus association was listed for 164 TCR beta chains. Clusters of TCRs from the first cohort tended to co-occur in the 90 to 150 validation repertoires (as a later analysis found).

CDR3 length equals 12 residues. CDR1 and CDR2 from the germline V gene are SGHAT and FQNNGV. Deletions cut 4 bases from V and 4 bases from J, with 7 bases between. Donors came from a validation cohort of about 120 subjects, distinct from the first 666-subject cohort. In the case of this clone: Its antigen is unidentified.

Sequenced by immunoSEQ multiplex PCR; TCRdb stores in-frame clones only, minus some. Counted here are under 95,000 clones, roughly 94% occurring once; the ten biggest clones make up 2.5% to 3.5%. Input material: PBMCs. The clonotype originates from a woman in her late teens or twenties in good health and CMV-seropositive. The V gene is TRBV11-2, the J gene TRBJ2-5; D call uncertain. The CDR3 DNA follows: TGTGCCAGCAGCTATCGTCCAGAGACCCAGTACTTC. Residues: CASSYRPETQYF.